The next 25 T cell receptor beta chains were all read from a single sample in a study of CD8 T cells in Susac syndrome. RNA totalling roughly 0.5 to 1 ug underwent reverse transcription with random hexamers. TCRdb reprocessed the immunoSEQ multiplex PCR reads with MiXCR, giving one entry per CDR3 protein. Of 95,000 to 150,000 distinct CDR3 sequences detected, roughly 94% appear once; the ten largest clones hold about 0.27%. The specimen was CD8+ T cells from PBMCs. The receptors were sampled from a human donor with Susac syndrome.

This clonotype was detected only once. The chain couples TRBV9 to TRBJ2-2, with no clear D. Germline CDR1 is SGDLS and CDR2 is YYNGEE. This CDR3 spans 11 amino acids. Trimming pared 3 bases from V and 7 bases from J, leaving 4 bases between. The CDR3 is CASSAVGELFF. CDR3 coding DNA: TGTGCCAGCAGCGCCGTCGGGGAGCTGTTTTTT.

This clonotype was observed once. V and J are TRBV9 and TRBJ2-7; D may correspond to TRBD1 or TRBD2 (5 bases each). The CDR3 runs to 15 residues. Germline CDR1 and CDR2: SGDLS and YYNGEE. Trimming took off 4 bases at V and 4 bases at J, with 18 bases between the two ends. Written as DNA, the CDR3 is TGTGCCAGCAGCCATGGGAGAGGGGTTGAATACGAGCAGTACTTC. Translated: CASSHGRGVEYEQYF.

The rearrangement links TRBV5-4 to TRBJ1-1; no clear D. The V end was cut by 3 bases, the J end by 1 base, with 7 bases between. CDR1 SGHNT and CDR2 YYREEE come from the germline V gene (reference sequence). The CDR3 extends over 13 amino acids. This chain's CDR3 is CASSYRTNTEAFF. For the CDR3, the DNA is TGTGCCAGCAGCTATAGGACGAACACTGAAGCTTTCTTT.

The gene calls are TRBV7-2 and TRBJ1-5; D is ambiguous. Trimming pared 5 bases from V and 3 bases from J, leaving 8 bases between. This CDR3 is 13 amino acids long. CDR1 is SGHTA, CDR2 FQGNSA, per germline. CDR3 region: CASSPTHNQPQHF. Here the CDR3 DNA reads TGTGCCAGCAGCCCCACACACAATCAGCCCCAGCATTTT. The full variable domain, rest sourced from reference TRBV7-2 and TRBJ1-5, is GAGVSQSPSNKVTEKGKDVELRCDPISGHTALYWYRQSLGQGLEFLIYFQGNSAPDKSGLPSDRFSAERTGGSVSTLTIQRTQQEDSAVYLCASSPTHNQPQHFGDGTRLSIL.

The chain couples TRBV25-1 to TRBJ2-1; 10 bases map to TRBD2. Trimming at V came to 5 bases and at J to 4 bases, leaving 8 bases not matched to a gene. Germline lookup yields CDR1 MGHDK and CDR2 SYGVNS. CDR3 size: 16 residues. DNA for the CDR3: TGTGCCAGCAGTCCAACCAGCGGGGGGGCTTACAATGAGCAGTTCTTC. Protein product: CASSPTSGGAYNEQFF.

J is TRBJ2-1 and V is TRBV27, with 8 bases aligning to TRBD2. This CDR3 contains 14 residues. From germline, CDR1 is MNHEY and CDR2 SMNVEV (reference sequence). The V segment lost 5 bases and the J segment 7 bases; nucleotides outside the gene matches: 7. CDR3 in DNA: TGTGCCAGCAGTCCAGCGGGGGCAGGGAATGAGCAGTTCTTC. It yields the protein CASSPAGAGNEQFF.

The rearrangement links TRBV20-1 to TRBJ1-5; possible D gene TRBD1, 5 bases. V lost 1 base, J lost 1 base, and 8 bases lay in between. Germline values: CDR1 DFQATT, CDR2 SNEGSKA (reference sequence). The CDR3 loop spans 14 amino acids. The CDR3 region has the DNA TGCAGTGCTAGAGGTCGACAGAGCAATCAGCCCCAGCATTTT. Its translation: CSARGRQSNQPQHF.

The J gene is TRBJ2-5, the V gene TRBV5-1, with 7 bases matching TRBD2. Trimming removed 1 base from V and 5 bases from J; junction bases left unmatched: 5. Germline CDR1 SGHRS, CDR2 YFSETQ. The CDR3 runs to 14 residues. This CDR3 reads CASSLRLAGETQYF. In DNA form, the CDR3 reads TGCGCCAGCAGCTTGCGACTAGCTGGGGAGACCCAGTACTTC.

This clonotype appeared a single time. The V and J genes are TRBV29-1 and TRBJ1-2, with D possibly matching TRBD1 (5 bases). Between the trimmed V and J ends, which lost 7 bases and 0 bases, there was a span of 12 bases. The CDR3 is made up of 13 amino acids. Germline CDR1 reads SQVTM; CDR2 reads ANQGSEA. The DNA of the CDR3 is TGCAGCGCAGACAGAACCACTAACTATGGCTACACCTTC. As protein: CSADRTTNYGYTF.

The CDR3 spells CASSPRGTGGTYEQYF. The CDR3 bases are TGTGCCAGCAGCCCGCGGGGGACAGGGGGCACCTACGAGCAGTACTTC. V and J are TRBV14 and TRBJ2-7; the match to TRBD1 covers 12 bases. V trimming: 4 bases; J trimming: 2 bases; junction bases outside the gene matches: 6. Germline values: CDR1 SGHDN, CDR2 FVKESK. The CDR3 has 16 amino acids.

The V call is TRBV7-6, the J call TRBJ2-7; D may match TRBD1 or TRBD2 (5 bases each). CDR3 length: 14 residues. V was pared by 5 bases and J by 0 bases, with 11 bases between. CDR1 SGHVS and CDR2 FNYEAQ come from the germline V gene. The CDR3 reads CASSPGTDSYEQYF. Written as DNA, the CDR3 is TGTGCCAGCAGCCCCGGGACGGACTCCTACGAGCAGTACTTC.

This clonotype was counted once. The chain couples TRBV6-2 or TRBV6-3 to TRBJ2-5, with D perhaps given as TRBD1 or TRBD2 (6 bases each). Trimming shortened V by 8 bases and J by 2 bases, and 15 bases separated the two germline ends. The CDR3 spans 14 residues. CDR1 and CDR2 from the germline V gene are MNHEY and SVGEGT. The CDR3 loop reads CASSMRGAQETQYF. DNA for the CDR3: TGTGCCAGCTCCATGAGGGGGGCGCAAGAGACCCAGTACTTC.

J is TRBJ1-3 and V is TRBV12-3 or TRBV12-4, with 9 nucleotides matching TRBD1. The J segment lost 3 bases and the V segment lost 5 bases, leaving 8 bases of the junction unmatched. This CDR3 spans 16 amino acids. The CDR3 is CASSLEQGAIGNTIYF. CDR3 nucleotide sequence: TGTGCCAGCAGTCTTGAACAGGGGGCGATTGGAAACACCATATATTTT.

The CDR3 region is CASSQKQGQGVDDEQFF. CDR3 bases: TGTGCCAGCAGCCAAAAACAGGGACAGGGAGTAGACGATGAGCAGTTCTTC. V gene TRBV11-2 combines with J gene TRBJ2-1; 9 nucleotides line up with TRBD1. CDR1 and CDR2 (germline): SGHAT, FQNNGV. V lost 5 bases and J lost 8; bases outside the gene matches: 16. The CDR3 contains 17 residues.

The chain recombines TRBV29-1 with TRBJ2-7, with TRBD1 as a possible D gene (5 bases). CDR3 size: 13 residues. The V and J ends lost 4 bases and 0 bases respectively, with 10 bases between them. The germline gives CDR1 SQVTM, CDR2 ANQGSEA. In DNA form, the CDR3 reads TGCAGCGTTGGACAGACCAGCTCCTACGAGCAGTACTTC. Translated: CSVGQTSSYEQYF.

This chain connects TRBV11-2 to TRBJ2-5; D is unclear. The CDR3 loop spans 11 amino acids. V gave up 3 bases and J gave up 6 bases, with 5 bases separating them. Germline V gene lookup returns CDR1 SGHAT and CDR2 FQNNGV. CDR3 nucleotides: TGTGCCAGCAGCTTCTCGCAGACCCAGTACTTC. Translated, it gives CASSFSQTQYF.

This chain connects TRBV7-2 to TRBJ2-5; D unresolved. CDR1 SGHTA and CDR2 FQGNSA come from the germline V gene. V lost 3 bases and J 7 bases, leaving 6 bases between the germline ends. This CDR3 comprises 11 residues. CDR3 amino acids: CASSFFGTQYF. CDR3 DNA: TGTGCCAGCAGCTTTTTTGGGACCCAGTACTTC. The variable domain in full, with the rest retrieved from reference TRBV7-2 and TRBJ2-5, is GAGVSQSPSNKVTEKGKDVELRCDPISGHTALYWYRQSLGQGLEFLIYFQGNSAPDKSGLPSDRFSAERTGGSVSTLTIQRTQQEDSAVYLCASSFFGTQYFGPGTRLLVL.

The V and J genes are TRBV20-1 and TRBJ1-1; the D gene is possibly TRBD1 (5 bases). The germline CDR1 and CDR2 sequences are DFQATT and SNEGSKA (reference sequence). The CDR3 runs to 13 residues. The V gene lost 6 bases and the J gene lost 6 bases, with 17 bases spanning the gap. CDR3 nucleotide sequence: TGCAGTGCCGGGGGAGGGAACAGCGCTGAAGCTTTCTTT. It translates to CSAGGGNSAEAFF.

This chain joins TRBV6-2 or TRBV6-3 and TRBJ1-6; TRBD1 matches 8 bases. The CDR3 has 13 amino acids. Germline loops: CDR1 MNHEY, CDR2 SVGEGT. Losses at the gene ends were 7 bases for V and 10 bases for J; bases not matched to a gene: 6. The CDR3 spells CASTGQGESPLHF. CDR3 coding DNA: TGTGCCAGCACAGGACAGGGAGAGTCACCCCTCCACTTT.

This chain uses TRBV29-1 with TRBJ2-1, with 10 bases identical to TRBD2. This CDR3 has 15 amino acids. Trimming at V came to 4 bases and at J to 9 bases, leaving 12 bases not matched to a gene. From germline, CDR1 is SQVTM and CDR2 ANQGSEA. In DNA, the CDR3 is TGCAGCGTTGCGGGGGCTAGCGGGGGTTTGGGTGAGCAGTTCTTC. Translation: CSVAGASGGLGEQFF.

The chain carries TRBV20-1 and TRBJ2-7; 8 bases fit TRBD1. The CDR3 covers 14 residues. V dropped 2 bases and J dropped 0; count of bases not matched to a gene: 3. Germline V gives CDR1 DFQATT, CDR2 SNEGSKA (reference sequence). The CDR3 loop is CSARTGQASYEQYF. The CDR3 nucleotides read TGCAGTGCTAGAACGGGACAGGCCTCCTACGAGCAGTACTTC.

The chain is built from TRBV20-1 and TRBJ2-3; 16 nucleotides align to TRBD2. CDR3 size: 20 residues. CDR1 is DFQATT, CDR2 SNEGSKA, per germline (reference sequence). V shed 3 bases, J shed 2 bases, and the junction held 14 bases outside the gene matches. CDR3 region: CSASHPDGGLAGGLTDTQYF. The CDR3 bases are TGCAGTGCTAGTCATCCCGACGGGGGACTAGCGGGGGGGCTCACAGATACGCAGTATTTT.

The CDR3 region is CASSLGETLNTEAFF. CDR3 sequence (DNA): TGCGCCAGCAGCCTGGGGGAGACTCTGAACACTGAAGCTTTCTTT. The chain couples TRBV4-1 to TRBJ1-1; maybe TRBD1 (5 bases). Germline CDR1 and CDR2: MGHRA and YSYEKL. This CDR3 region has 15 residues. Trimming removed 4 bases at V and 0 bases at J, with 12 bases between.

This chain uses TRBV12-3 or TRBV12-4 with TRBJ1-2; 7 nucleotides agree with TRBD1. The CDR3 runs 14 residues. V lost 5 bases and J lost 1; bases outside the gene matches: 4. Here the CDR3 reads CASSHDRVNYGYTF. CDR3 sequence (DNA): TGTGCCAGCAGTCACGACAGGGTTAACTATGGCTACACCTTC.

This clonotype was counted once. The chain is built from TRBV14 and TRBJ1-1; 8 bases are a match to TRBD1. J was trimmed by 5 bases and V by 5 bases; bases with no gene match: 7. Per the germline V gene, CDR1 is SGHDN and CDR2 is FVKESK. The CDR3 totals 14 residues. The CDR3 coding sequence is TGTGCCAGCAGCATTGACAGGGGTCGGACTGAAGCTTTCTTT. It codes for CASSIDRGRTEAFF.